This entry lists 29 T cell receptor beta chains sequenced from one sample in a study of shared clonotypes between healthy human individuals. This table comes from immunoSEQ multiplex PCR, and its TCRdb copy is limited to in-frame clones, with some not included. The sample lists a few million clones, around 95% occurring once. Sample: naive CD4+ T cells sorted from blood. Specified subset: CD45RA+ positively selected. Every receptor here comes from a man between 18 and 35 years old in good health.

The chain uses TRBV27 and TRBJ1-2; no firm D call. Per germline, CDR1 MNHEY and CDR2 SMNVEV (reference sequence). V shed 2 bases and J shed 5 bases, with 12 bases lying between them. CDR3 length: 14 amino acids. In DNA form, the CDR3 reads TGTGCCAGCAGTTTAGCGGCGGGCCCTTATGGCTACACCTTC. This codes for CASSLAAGPYGYTF.

V is TRBV7-2 and J is TRBJ1-6; weak D call: TRBD1 (5 bases). The CDR3 spans 15 residues. Trimming took 2 bases from V and 10 from J, leaving 15 bases between them. The V gene's germline CDR1 is SGHTA and CDR2 FQGNSA. CDR3: CASSLHQGGDSPLHF. In DNA form, the CDR3 reads TGTGCCAGCAGCTTACACCAGGGCGGAGACTCACCCCTCCACTTT.

Worth noting for this clone: The same CDR3 arises from other DNA sequences in this sample as well. This chain uses TRBV7-2 with TRBJ2-5; no definite D call. The CDR3 is made up of 11 amino acids. From germline, CDR1 is SGHTA and CDR2 FQGNSA. Trimming removed 6 bases from V and 5 bases from J, with 7 bases in between. In nucleotides, the CDR3 is TGTGCCAGCAGTAGCAGGGAGACCCAGTACTTC. Its protein is CASSSRETQYF.

Of note for this clone: Other DNA sequences in the sample encode the same CDR3. The genes are TRBV15 and TRBJ1-1; D not resolved. The CDR3 is 14 residues long. CDR1 and CDR2 (germline): LNHNV, YYDKDF (reference sequence). V was clipped by 0 bases and J by 4 bases, with 9 bases between them. CDR3: CATSRDRGSTEAFF. In DNA form, the CDR3 reads TGTGCCACCAGCAGAGATCGGGGAAGCACTGAAGCTTTCTTT.

The J gene is TRBJ2-7, the V gene TRBV5-5; 7 positions agree with TRBD2. J lost 5 bases, V lost 2 bases, and 7 bases had no gene match. The germline gives CDR1 SGHKS, CDR2 YYEKEE (reference sequence). This CDR3 has 14 residues. CDR3 residues: CASSFPGRPHEQYF. The CDR3, as DNA: TGTGCCAGCAGCTTCCCCGGGAGGCCCCACGAGCAGTACTTC.

This clone was seen just once. The J gene is TRBJ1-2, the V gene TRBV30; D might be TRBD1 (5 bases). The CDR3 runs to 13 residues. Germline CDR1 GTSNPN, CDR2 SVGIG (reference sequence). Deletions cut 4 bases from V and 2 bases from J, with 11 bases between. The DNA of the CDR3 is TGTGCCTGGAATGGGGAGGGGAACTATGGCTACACCTTC. It specifies CAWNGEGNYGYTF. Supplemented by reference TRBV30 and TRBJ1-2, the full variable domain reads SQTIHQWPATLVQPVGSPLSLECTVEGTSNPNLYWYRQAAGRGLQLLFYSVGIGQISSEVPQNLSASRPQDRQFILSSKKLLLSDSGFYLCAWNGEGNYGYTFGSGTRLTVV.

This clone was detected only once. The chain couples TRBV11-2 to TRBJ2-7, with TRBD1 identical over 7 bases. The CDR3 runs to 17 residues. Germline V CDR1 and CDR2: SGHAT, FQNNGV. Trimming took 2 bases from V and 4 from J; bases not matched to a gene: 14. Here the CDR3 reads CASSLRGTGEGRYEQYF. DNA of the CDR3: TGTGCCAGCAGCTTAAGGGGCACAGGGGAAGGGCGGTACGAGCAGTACTTC.

This clone was observed a few times. Distinct nucleotide sequences in the sample also encode this CDR3. The chain couples TRBV2 to TRBJ2-5; D call uncertain. The CDR3 extends over 11 amino acids. The V and J ends lost 7 bases and 1 base respectively, with 4 bases between them. CDR1 and CDR2 (germline): SNHLY, FYNNEI. The CDR3 loop reads CASTPQETQYF. The DNA for the CDR3 is TGTGCCAGCACACCCCAAGAGACCCAGTACTTC. The full variable domain, in which reference TRBV2 and TRBJ2-5 provide the parts outside the CDR3, is EPEVTQTPSHQVTQMGQEVILRCVPISNHLYFYWYRQILGQKVEFLVSFYNNEISEKSEIFDDQFSVERPDGSNFTLKIRSTKLEDSAMYFCASTPQETQYFGPGTRLLVL.

The chain's CDR3 is CAWASGSDTGELFF. The CDR3 DNA sequence: TGTGCCTGGGCCTCGGGCAGCGACACCGGGGAGCTGTTTTTT. The rearrangement links TRBV30 to TRBJ2-2; D not resolved. The CDR3 loop spans 14 amino acids. V was shortened by 5 bases and J by 3 bases, with 13 bases between the two germline ends. From germline, CDR1 is GTSNPN and CDR2 SVGIG (reference sequence). Using reference TRBV30 and TRBJ2-2 for the parts outside the CDR3, the full variable domain is SQTIHQWPATLVQPVGSPLSLECTVEGTSNPNLYWYRQAAGRGLQLLFYSVGIGQISSEVPQNLSASRPQDRQFILSSKKLLLSDSGFYLCAWASGSDTGELFFGEGSRLTVL.

The rearrangement links TRBV30 to TRBJ1-3; D gene ambiguous. The length of the CDR3 is 13 residues. V lost 3 bases to trimming and J lost 4 bases, with 10 bases between them. Per the germline V gene, CDR1 is GTSNPN and CDR2 is SVGIG (reference sequence). CDR3 amino acids: CAWRRLPGNTIYF. The CDR3, as DNA: TGTGCCTGGAGACGATTACCCGGAAACACCATATATTTT.

V usage is TRBV28 and J usage is TRBJ2-7, with D possibly TRBD1 on 6 matching bases. The CDR3 contains 15 residues. Germline CDR1 reads MDHEN; CDR2 reads SYDVKM. Trimming left V 6 bases short and J 3 bases short, with 18 bases between. Written as DNA, the CDR3 is TGTGCCAGCAGCCCACCTACAGGGCAGGTCTACGAGCAGTACTTC. Protein sequence: CASSPPTGQVYEQYF.

This chain connects TRBV4-1 to TRBJ2-7; 8 bases map to TRBD2. V trimming: 4 bases; J trimming: 5 bases; junction bases outside the gene matches: 13. This CDR3 spans 16 amino acids. Germline CDR1 reads MGHRA; CDR2 reads YSYEKL. CDR3 loop: CASSRGWSGSIDEQYF. DNA for the CDR3: TGCGCCAGCAGCCGTGGGTGGAGCGGGAGTATCGACGAGCAGTACTTC.

The chain couples TRBV15 to TRBJ2-5, with D hard to call. CDR1 is LNHNV, CDR2 YYDKDF, per germline (reference sequence). The V gene lost 0 bases and the J gene lost 1 base, with 3 bases spanning the gap. The CDR3 has 13 amino acids. The CDR3 DNA is TGTGCCACCAGCAGAGAGTTCCAAGAGACCCAGTACTTC. Its protein is CATSREFQETQYF.

V is TRBV28 and J is TRBJ2-5; 8 positions agree with TRBD2. The V segment lost 6 bases and the J segment 2 bases; nucleotides outside the gene matches: 8. Germline assignment: CDR1 MDHEN and CDR2 SYDVKM. There are 15 residues in the CDR3. The CDR3: CASSRAGGGQETQYF. For the CDR3, the DNA is TGTGCCAGCAGCAGGGCGGGAGGTGGACAAGAGACCCAGTACTTC.

This chain uses TRBV19 with TRBJ1-1; 8 bases agree with TRBD1. Germline lookup yields CDR1 LNHDA and CDR2 SQIVND (reference sequence). This CDR3 region has 17 residues. Trimming took 0 bases from V and 2 from J; bases not matched to a gene: 8. CDR3 sequence (DNA): TGTGCCAGTAGTATAGATCGGAGGACAGGGACCAACACTGAAGCTTTCTTT. It encodes CASSIDRRTGTNTEAFF.

The genes are TRBV5-1 and TRBJ2-7, with TRBD1 identical over 8 bases. CDR1 is SGHRS, CDR2 YFSETQ, per germline. The CDR3 contains 14 residues. V lost 3 bases and J lost 5; bases outside the gene matches: 7. The chain's CDR3 is CASSSRQGLDEQYF. For the CDR3, the DNA is TGCGCCAGCAGCTCCCGACAGGGGCTCGACGAGCAGTACTTC. Using reference TRBV5-1 and TRBJ2-7 for the parts outside the CDR3, the full variable domain is KAGVTQTPRYLIKTRGQQVTLSCSPISGHRSVSWYQQTPGQGLQFLFEYFSETQRNKGNFPGRFSGRQFSNSRSEMNVSTLELGDSALYLCASSSRQGLDEQYFGPGTRLTVT.

J is TRBJ1-2 and V is TRBV5-1; no clear D gene. CDR3 length: 13 amino acids. The V end was cut by 5 bases, the J end by 4 bases, with 12 bases between. In germline, CDR1 is SGHRS, CDR2 YFSETQ. CDR3 loop: CASSLENSYGYTF. DNA of the CDR3: TGCGCCAGCAGTCTCGAGAACAGCTATGGCTACACCTTC. Supplemented by reference TRBV5-1 and TRBJ1-2, the full variable domain reads KAGVTQTPRYLIKTRGQQVTLSCSPISGHRSVSWYQQTPGQGLQFLFEYFSETQRNKGNFPGRFSGRQFSNSRSEMNVSTLELGDSALYLCASSLENSYGYTFGSGTRLTVV.

Turning to this clone: Other DNA sequences of this sample code for an identical CDR3. The rearrangement links TRBV19 to TRBJ1-1; D not certain. The CDR3 runs to 13 residues. V was clipped by 5 bases and J by 1 base, with 8 bases between them. Germline V gene data show CDR1 as LNHDA and CDR2 as SQIVND (reference sequence). DNA of the CDR3: TGTGCCAGTAGTTTCCGACAGAACACTGAAGCTTTCTTT. It yields the protein CASSFRQNTEAFF.

The V call is TRBV19, the J call TRBJ2-7; 11 bases are shared with TRBD2. This CDR3 has 15 residues. Germline V gives CDR1 LNHDA, CDR2 SQIVND (reference sequence). The trim removed 10 bases at V and 0 bases at J, leaving 8 bases unmatched. The CDR3 loop reads CATTTSGDTSYEQYF. CDR3 in DNA: TGTGCCACCACGACTAGCGGGGATACCTCCTACGAGCAGTACTTC.

The chain joins TRBV5-1 to TRBJ1-6; D is ambiguous. V was cut by 1 base and J by 0 bases, with 17 bases left in between. The germline CDR1 and CDR2 sequences are SGHRS and YFSETQ. This CDR3 comprises 19 residues. CDR3 sequence: CASSLSLSRTSSYNSPLHF. The DNA of the CDR3 is TGCGCCAGCAGCTTGAGCCTTTCCAGGACGAGCTCCTATAATTCACCCCTCCACTTT.

This rearrangement joins TRBV5-4 to TRBJ2-7; 10 nucleotides match TRBD2. The CDR3 runs 14 residues. In germline, CDR1 is SGHNT, CDR2 YYREEE (reference sequence). The V gene end was trimmed by 1 base and the J gene end by 6 bases; junction bases not matched to a gene: 4. The CDR3 region is CASSLSLAGTEQYF. CDR3 bases: TGTGCCAGCAGCTTGTCACTAGCGGGAACCGAGCAGTACTTC.

The V gene is TRBV28, the J gene TRBJ1-5; D is undetermined. The CDR3 is 15 residues long. Trimming took off 8 bases at V and 3 bases at J, with 17 bases between the two ends. Looked up from germline, CDR1 is MDHEN and CDR2 is SYDVKM. The CDR3 sequence: CASVEGPGDNQPQHF. The CDR3 region has the DNA TGTGCCAGCGTGGAAGGGCCAGGTGACAATCAGCCCCAGCATTTT.

The chain uses TRBV5-1 and TRBJ2-3, with D possibly called TRBD1 or TRBD2 (5 bases each). Germline CDR1 SGHRS, CDR2 YFSETQ. Trimming removed 0 bases at V and 0 bases at J, with 11 bases between. CDR3 length equals 16 residues. CDR3 sequence (DNA): TGCGCCAGCAGCTTGGAGGGACGGGGCAGCACAGATACGCAGTATTTT. It encodes CASSLEGRGSTDTQYF.

This rearrangement joins TRBV27 to TRBJ2-1; D is uncertain. The CDR3 sequence is 14 residues long. The V end was cut by 3 bases, the J end by 8 bases, with 14 bases between. Germline lookup yields CDR1 MNHEY and CDR2 SMNVEV (reference sequence). Here the CDR3 reads CASSFRASSYEQFF. The DNA of the CDR3 is TGTGCCAGCAGTTTCCGTGCTAGTTCATATGAGCAGTTCTTC.

As for this clone: Distinct nucleotide sequences in the sample also encode this CDR3. The chain uses TRBV5-1 and TRBJ2-5, with 14 bases identical to TRBD2. Germline CDR1 is SGHRS and CDR2 is YFSETQ. The length of the CDR3 is 15 residues. The V gene end was trimmed by 4 bases and the J gene end by 5 bases; junction bases not matched to a gene: 4. The DNA of the CDR3 is TGCGCCAGCAGCCTCCGACTAGCGGGAGGGGAGACCCAGTACTTC. Amino acid sequence: CASSLRLAGGETQYF.

The rearrangement links TRBV19 to TRBJ1-5, with a weak D call TRBD1 (5 bases). The germline V gene has CDR1 LNHDA and CDR2 SQIVND (reference sequence). CDR3 length equals 15 residues. V dropped 4 bases and J dropped 5 bases, with 15 bases sitting between them. CDR3 DNA sequence: TGTGCCAGTAGTAGGGGGACGGTCTTGGATCAGCCCCAGCATTTT. Its protein is CASSRGTVLDQPQHF.

The V and J genes are TRBV5-8 and TRBJ1-3; D may be TRBD1 (5 bases). V was clipped by 0 bases and J by 4 bases, with 8 bases between them. Germline CDR1 is SGHTS and CDR2 is YDEGEE. The CDR3 loop spans 14 amino acids. The CDR3 sequence: CASSLAGHGNTIYF. The CDR3 DNA follows: TGTGCCAGCAGCTTGGCAGGGCACGGAAACACCATATATTTT.

About this clone itself: Other DNA sequences in the sample encode the same CDR3. The chain uses TRBV7-8 and TRBJ1-1; D not resolved. Trimming took off 1 base at V and 0 bases at J, with 6 bases between the two ends. The CDR3 sequence is 14 residues long. Germline V gives CDR1 SGHVS, CDR2 FQNEAQ. The CDR3 is CASSLEGLNTEAFF. CDR3 sequence (DNA): TGTGCCAGCAGCTTAGAGGGCCTGAACACTGAAGCTTTCTTT.

In the case of this clone: This sample also contains other DNA sequences that code for the same CDR3. The gene calls are TRBV5-1 and TRBJ1-5, with 7 bases that match TRBD1. The CDR3 spans 15 residues. Losses at the gene ends were 0 bases for V and 3 bases for J; bases not matched to a gene: 3. Germline CDR1 is SGHRS and CDR2 is YFSETQ. The CDR3 DNA reads TGCGCCAGCAGCTTGGAGGGGGCCTCCAATCAGCCCCAGCATTTT. The encoded protein is CASSLEGASNQPQHF.